This is a list of T cell receptor beta chains from one sample in a study of blood T cell repertoires in COVID-19. Assay used: immunoSEQ multiplex PCR; TCRdb lists only in-frame clones, some missing. The sample has tens of thousands of clones; approximately 87% are singletons. The specimen sequenced was peripheral blood. The receptors derive from a woman aged 80 or over with acute or convalescent COVID-19. The CDR3 runs from the conserved cysteine through the conserved F or W. D genes are given only for firm matches. Some rows mark clone size as missing; the rest say once, few, many or name a class of expanded clone.

TRBV19	TRBJ2-4	-	-	CASSTITKAKNIQYF	TGTGCCAGTAGTACAATTACTAAAGCCAAAAACATTCAGTACTTC
TRBV10-3	TRBJ2-4	-	TRBD1	CAISAGDRGLGAKNIQYF	TGTGCCATCAGTGCGGGGGACAGGGGGCTGGGGGCCAAAAACATTCAGTACTTC
TRBV2	TRBJ1-1	-	-	CASLGTSVWSEAFF	TGTGCCAGCCTGGGGACATCTGTTTGGAGTGAAGCTTTCTTT
TRBV30	TRBJ2-1	once	-	CAWSQLDSYNEQFF	TGTGCCTGGAGTCAACTAGATTCCTACAATGAGCAGTTCTTC
TRBV5-1	TRBJ2-7	-	TRBD1	CASSRGDREMGEQYF	TGCGCCAGCAGCAGGGGGGACAGGGAGATGGGTGAGCAGTACTTC
TRBV6-1	TRBJ2-3	-	-	CASSALSSGYTDTQYF	TGTGCCAGCAGTGCCCTCTCCAGCGGGTACACAGATACGCAGTATTTT
TRBV5-1	TRBJ1-4	-	-	CASSLASATNEKLFF	TGCGCCAGCAGCTTGGCGAGCGCAACTAATGAAAAACTGTTTTTT
TRBV13	TRBJ2-7	-	-	CASSLERATYEQYF	TGTGCCAGCAGCTTAGAGCGGGCGACCTACGAGCAGTACTTC
TRBV30	TRBJ1-4	-	-	CAWSVQGQPNEKLFF	TGTGCCTGGAGTGTACAAGGACAGCCTAATGAAAAACTGTTTTTT
TRBV19	TRBJ2-1	-	-	CASSNPTGTYNEQFF	TGTGCCAGTAGTAATCCCACGGGGACCTACAATGAGCAGTTCTTC
TRBV5-1	TRBJ1-1	few	-	CASKGEVLNTEAFF	TGCGCCAGCAAAGGGGAGGTGTTGAACACTGAAGCTTTCTTT
TRBV3-1/TRBV3-2	TRBJ1-5	few	TRBD1	CASSPHRGGQPQHF	TGTGCCAGCAGCCCCCACAGGGGCGGTCAGCCCCAGCATTTT
TRBV5-6	TRBJ1-3	-	TRBD1	CASSLLLDRGSGNTIYF	TGTGCCAGCAGCTTGCTTCTCGACAGGGGCTCTGGAAACACCATATATTTT
TRBV10-3	TRBJ1-1	-	TRBD1	CAIRTTGDLTEAFF	TGTGCCATCCGAACGACAGGGGATCTGACTGAAGCTTTCTTT
TRBV27	TRBJ1-6	-	-	CASKVSRGGNSPLHF	TGTGCCAGCAAGGTATCTAGGGGGGGCAATTCACCCCTCCACTTT
TRBV4-2	TRBJ1-5	-	-	CASSLLQGSDQPQHF	TGTGCCAGCAGCCTTCTCCAGGGGAGTGATCAGCCCCAGCATTTT
TRBV3-1/TRBV3-2	TRBJ1-1	-	-	CASSQVSSTRVGTEAFF	TGTGCCAGCAGCCAAGTTTCCTCGACGCGGGTAGGCACTGAAGCTTTCTTT
TRBV11-3	TRBJ2-3	-	-	CASSTTGDTDTQYF	TGTGCCAGCAGCACCACGGGAGACACAGATACGCAGTATTTT
TRBV7-8	TRBJ1-6	-	TRBD1	CASSRQGRGMYNSPLHF	TGTGCCAGCAGCAGACAGGGAAGGGGAATGTATAATTCACCCCTCCACTTT
TRBV3-1/TRBV3-2	TRBJ1-2	-	TRBD1	CASSQAFGPGQDLRLNYGYTF	TGTGCCAGCAGCCAAGCGTTTGGCCCGGGACAGGACTTACGTCTTAACTATGGCTACACCTTC
TRBV29-1	TRBJ1-4	-	TRBD1	CSATWGQATNEKLFF	TGCAGCGCGACGTGGGGACAGGCAACTAATGAAAAACTGTTTTTT
TRBV27	TRBJ1-5	-	TRBD1	CASSFEGTGARPQHF	TGTGCCAGCAGTTTTGAAGGGACAGGGGCAAGGCCCCAGCATTTT
TRBV10-2	TRBJ2-5	-	TRBD2	CASSERAGFQETQYF	TGCGCCAGCAGTGAAAGAGCGGGGTTCCAAGAGACCCAGTACTTC
TRBV12-3/TRBV12-4	TRBJ1-2	once	TRBD1	CASSRDRSAGYTF	TGTGCCAGCAGTCGGGACAGGTCGGCTGGCTACACCTTC
TRBV10-2	TRBJ2-7	-	TRBD2	CASRLSPPSGSSYEQYF	TGCGCCAGCAGACTCTCCCCTCCTAGCGGAAGCTCCTACGAGCAGTACTTC
TRBV19	TRBJ1-5	-	TRBD1	CASRKGTGRGSNQPQHF	TGTGCCAGTAGAAAGGGGACAGGCCGGGGTAGCAATCAGCCCCAGCATTTT
TRBV3-1/TRBV3-2	TRBJ2-2	-	-	CASSQLAARELFF	TGTGCCAGCAGCCAATTAGCCGCCAGGGAGCTGTTTTTT
TRBV5-1	TRBJ2-7	-	TRBD2	CASGIVRSGSSREQYF	TGCGCCAGCGGGATAGTCCGTAGCGGGAGTTCCCGCGAGCAGTACTTC
TRBV5-6	TRBJ1-2	-	TRBD1	CASSSPGGIIYGYTF	TGTGCCAGCAGCTCGCCAGGGGGTATCATCTATGGCTACACCTTC
TRBV6-5	TRBJ2-7	-	TRBD1	CATEDRVSYEQYF	TGTGCCACTGAAGACAGGGTCTCCTACGAGCAGTACTTC
TRBV2	TRBJ2-2	-	-	CASRLGSGNTGELFF	TGTGCCAGCCGTCTGGGGAGCGGGAACACCGGGGAGCTGTTTTTT
TRBV18	TRBJ2-7	-	TRBD1	CASSPGQGGPYEQYF	TGTGCCAGCTCACCCGGACAGGGGGGCCCCTACGAGCAGTACTTC
TRBV6-1	TRBJ2-1	-	-	CASSEGTGIRNEQFF	TGTGCCAGCAGTGAAGGTACAGGGATAAGGAATGAGCAGTTCTTC
TRBV25-1	TRBJ2-1	-	TRBD1	CASSVRDRPPQFF	TGTGCCAGCAGCGTCCGGGACAGGCCCCCTCAGTTCTTC
TRBV30	TRBJ1-2	-	-	CAWTLGGGYTF	TGTGCCTGGACCCTCGGGGGAGGCTACACCTTC
TRBV9	TRBJ1-1	-	TRBD1	CASSQGASSTEAFF	TGTGCCAGCAGCCAGGGGGCTAGTAGCACTGAAGCTTTCTTT
TRBV5-1	TRBJ2-3	-	TRBD2	CASSLRLVGGDTDTQYF	TGCGCCAGCAGCTTACGTCTGGTGGGGGGGGACACAGATACGCAGTATTTT
TRBV3-1/TRBV3-2	TRBJ1-1	-	-	CASSNTRNTEAFF	TGTGCCAGCAGCAACACACGGAACACTGAAGCTTTCTTT
TRBV18	TRBJ1-2	few	-	CASSPPTPANYGYTF	TGTGCCAGCTCACCACCAACACCAGCTAACTATGGCTACACCTTC
TRBV7-9	TRBJ1-5	-	TRBD1	CASSGQGAGQPQHF	TGTGCCAGCAGCGGACAGGGGGCGGGGCAGCCCCAGCATTTT
TRBV7-2	TRBJ1-1	once	-	CASSLARPGGAFF	TGTGCCAGCAGCTTAGCGCGACCCGGCGGGGCTTTCTTT
TRBV27	TRBJ1-1	few	-	CASSLSAGLNTEAFF	TGTGCCAGCAGTTTATCGGCAGGGTTGAACACTGAAGCTTTCTTT
TRBV19	TRBJ1-4	-	TRBD1	CASSTQGATNEKLFF	TGTGCCAGTAGTACCCAGGGGGCGACTAATGAAAAACTGTTTTTT
TRBV25-1	TRBJ1-3	-	-	CASSMTSTPGNTIYF	TGTGCCAGCAGCATGACTTCAACCCCTGGAAACACCATATATTTT
TRBV5-4	TRBJ1-1	-	-	CASSLYRNTEAFF	TGTGCCAGCAGCTTGTACAGGAACACTGAAGCTTTCTTT
TRBV5-1	TRBJ2-1	-	-	CASAAGGGAGRNEQFF	TGCGCCAGCGCCGCCGGTGGGGGGGCGGGAAGGAATGAGCAGTTCTTC
TRBV27	TRBJ1-4	-	-	CASSFRGLSEKLFF	TGTGCCAGCAGTTTCCGGGGTCTAAGTGAAAAACTGTTTTTT
TRBV18	TRBJ1-5	-	TRBD1	CASSPGQGQGPQHF	TGTGCCAGCTCACCGGGACAGGGGCAAGGGCCCCAGCATTTT
TRBV29-1	TRBJ1-2	-	TRBD1	CSANAPDREAGYTF	TGCAGCGCTAACGCCCCGGACAGGGAGGCTGGCTACACCTTC
TRBV5-1	TRBJ2-1	-	TRBD2	CASSPGLAGGGNNEQFF	TGCGCCAGCAGCCCGGGACTAGCGGGAGGTGGGAACAATGAGCAGTTCTTC
TRBV2	TRBJ1-1	-	TRBD1	CAGGQGFTEAFF	TGTGCCGGGGGACAGGGGTTCACTGAAGCTTTCTTT
TRBV5-1	TRBJ2-7	-	-	CASSSTVRLYEQYF	TGCGCCAGCAGCTCGACAGTCAGACTCTACGAGCAGTACTTC
TRBV5-1	TRBJ2-5	few	-	CASSLSRVQETQYF	TGCGCCAGCAGCTTGTCCCGGGTCCAAGAGACCCAGTACTTC